One and the same sample provided the 28 T cell receptor beta chains below, sequenced in a study of a mutant IDH1 vaccine in newly diagnosed glioma. Time point described: baseline, week 1 (first vaccination visit). As to treatment: pre-vaccination baseline after standard-of-care therapy. Clones were sequenced by immunoSEQ multiplex PCR, and TCRdb holds only the in-frame ones, with some missing. The data contain 70,000 to 100,000 clones, 82% of them singletons. Sequenced material: PBMCs, taken from a glioma patient treated with radiotherapy, temozolomide or both. The receptors originated from a man aged 35 to 55 with glioma. Some clones in this sample may be carry-over from other donors' samples.

The CDR3: CASSWPGRDYEQYF. The CDR3 DNA is TGTGCCAGCAGCTGGCCGGGACGGGACTACGAGCAGTACTTC. The chain uses TRBV7-9 and TRBJ2-7; D may match TRBD1 or TRBD2 (5 bases each). The CDR3 consists of 14 residues. Trimming removed 4 bases at V and 3 bases at J, with 13 bases between. Germline V lookup: CDR1 SEHNR, CDR2 FQNEAQ (reference sequence).

This clone was observed once. The V call is TRBV2, the J call TRBJ1-4; D remains unclear. CDR1 is SNHLY, CDR2 FYNNEI, per germline. The CDR3 spans 12 residues. Trimming pared 7 bases from V and 5 bases from J, leaving 8 bases between. This chain's CDR3 is CASITQNEKLFF. For the CDR3, the DNA is TGTGCCAGCATCACCCAGAATGAAAAACTGTTTTTT.

J is TRBJ1-3 and V is TRBV19; D is uncertain. With 7 bases removed from V and 0 bases from J, the gap between germline ends came to 19 bases. The CDR3 contains 17 residues. Germline V gives CDR1 LNHDA, CDR2 SQIVND (reference sequence). The CDR3 nucleotides are TGTGCCAGTAAAATTTCCTCCGCCGACGTCTCTGGAAACACCATATATTTT. Residues: CASKISSADVSGNTIYF.

The rearrangement uses TRBV6-5 and TRBJ2-3; 9 positions match TRBD2. The CDR3 runs 16 residues. Trimming removed 2 bases from V and 4 bases from J; junction bases left unmatched: 7. The germline V gene encodes CDR1 MNHEY and CDR2 SVGAGI. Here the CDR3 reads CASSYGGGGAADTQYF. CDR3 DNA: TGTGCCAGCAGTTACGGCGGCGGGGGGGCGGCAGATACGCAGTATTTT.

The chain carries TRBV14 and TRBJ1-6, with TRBD1 matching 9 bases. The junction had 2 bases not matched to a gene; V was cut back by 6 bases and J by 8 bases. CDR1 SGHDN and CDR2 FVKESK come from the germline V gene. The CDR3 consists of 13 residues. CDR3 DNA: TGTGCCAGCAGGGGACAGGGTTATTCACCCCTCCACTTT. Translating it yields CASRGQGYSPLHF.

The rearrangement links TRBV7-8 to TRBJ2-7; 7 nucleotides align to TRBD2. The germline gives CDR1 SGHVS, CDR2 FQNEAQ. The CDR3 loop spans 15 amino acids. V trimming: 0 bases; J trimming: 0 bases; junction bases outside the gene matches: 2. This CDR3 reads CASSLAGGTSYEQYF. CDR3 DNA sequence: TGTGCCAGCAGCTTAGCGGGAGGGACCTCCTACGAGCAGTACTTC.

The V gene is TRBV9, the J gene TRBJ2-2; no clear D. The CDR3 consists of 13 residues. Trimming stripped 4 bases from V and 1 base from J, with 5 bases between. Germline lookup yields CDR1 SGDLS and CDR2 YYNGEE. CDR3 loop: CASSRLNTGELFF. The CDR3 DNA reads TGTGCCAGCAGCAGGTTGAACACCGGGGAGCTGTTTTTT.

The J gene is TRBJ2-3, the V gene TRBV6-6, with unresolved D. CDR3 length equals 10 residues. Germline CDR1 and CDR2: MNHNY and SVGAGI (reference sequence). Trimming pared 6 bases from V and 2 bases from J, leaving 0 bases between. The CDR3 reads CASSTDTQYF. CDR3 nucleotide sequence: TGTGCCAGCAGCACAGATACGCAGTATTTT.

The chain recombines TRBV7-7 with TRBJ2-5, with D perhaps TRBD1 or TRBD2 (6 bases each). V was cut by 2 bases and J by 6 bases, with 16 bases left in between. This CDR3 is 15 amino acids long. CDR1 is SSHAT, CDR2 FNYEAQ, per germline (reference sequence). The CDR3 sequence is CASSLLGGTKQTQYF. CDR3 sequence (DNA): TGTGCCAGCAGCTTACTCGGAGGGACAAAACAGACCCAGTACTTC.

The table lists this clone with a few counts. This chain joins TRBV27 and TRBJ1-2; a possible D gene is TRBD1 (6 bases). The V gene's germline CDR1 is MNHEY and CDR2 SMNVEV (reference sequence). The CDR3 spans 15 residues. Trimming left V 3 bases short and J 4 bases short, with 15 bases between. CDR3 nucleotides: TGTGCCAGCAGTTTTACAGGGAAGAGCACCTATGGCTACACCTTC. This gives the protein CASSFTGKSTYGYTF.

The CDR3 coding sequence is TGCAGCCTAACCCCAGGGAGTAGCTCCTACAATGAGCAGTTCTTC. It encodes CSLTPGSSSYNEQFF. The chain joins TRBV29-1 to TRBJ2-1; D is tentatively TRBD1 or TRBD2 (5 bases each). The CDR3 covers 15 residues. V gave up 8 bases and J gave up 0 bases, with 17 bases separating them. Germline V CDR1 and CDR2: SQVTM, ANQGSEA.

DNA of the CDR3: TGTGCCAGCAGCTTAAGTCCCCAGAGCTATGGCTACACCTTC. Translated, it gives CASSLSPQSYGYTF. V usage is TRBV7-6 and J usage is TRBJ1-2; D ambiguous. With 2 bases removed from V and 4 bases from J, the gap between germline ends came to 11 bases. Germline V gene sequence: CDR1 SGHVS, CDR2 FNYEAQ. The CDR3 runs to 14 residues.

CDR3 residues: CASRGPSSYNSPLHF. The CDR3 DNA reads as TGTGCCAGCAGGGGACCGAGCTCCTATAATTCACCCCTCCACTTT. The V and J genes are TRBV2 and TRBJ1-6; D perhaps matches TRBD1 (5 bases). The germline CDR1 and CDR2 sequences are SNHLY and FYNNEI. The CDR3 spans 15 residues. The ends were cut back, 6 bases at V and 0 bases at J, with 9 bases in the middle.

This clone came up a few times. This chain uses TRBV4-1 with TRBJ1-1; possibly TRBD1 for D (6 bases). The CDR3 covers 16 residues. CDR1 is MGHRA and CDR2 is YSYEKL in the germline V gene. Deletions cut 2 bases from V and 4 bases from J, with 17 bases between. DNA for the CDR3: TGCGCCAGCAGCCAATGGGGACGGCTGGGGGCCACTGAAGCTTTCTTT. This encodes CASSQWGRLGATEAFF.

The gene calls are TRBV29-1 and TRBJ1-2, with D hard to call. The length of the CDR3 is 11 residues. Trimming stripped 3 bases from V and 5 bases from J, with 7 bases between. CDR1 is SQVTM and CDR2 is ANQGSEA in the germline V gene. The chain's CDR3 is CSVDTGYGYTF. DNA for the CDR3: TGCAGCGTTGATACTGGGTATGGCTACACCTTC.

The J gene is TRBJ2-2, the V gene TRBV27; D perhaps matches TRBD1 (6 bases). The CDR3 is made up of 14 amino acids. Germline V gene lookup returns CDR1 MNHEY and CDR2 SMNVEV (reference sequence). V lost 6 bases to trimming and J lost 3 bases, with 11 bases between them. The CDR3 DNA sequence: TGTGCCAGCAGCCTTAACAGGGACACCGGGGAGCTGTTTTTT. It translates to CASSLNRDTGELFF.

The chain has TRBV20-1 and TRBJ2-5; perhaps TRBD2 as D (5 bases). The CDR3 spans 11 residues. Germline V CDR1 and CDR2: DFQATT, SNEGSKA (reference sequence). V lost 8 bases to trimming and J lost 4 bases, with 11 bases between them. Here the CDR3 DNA reads TGCAGTACGGGATCCGGAGAGACCCAGTACTTC. Translated, it gives CSTGSGETQYF.

This rearrangement joins TRBV10-2 to TRBJ1-5; the match to TRBD1 covers 10 bases. Trimming cost V 6 bases and J 6 bases; bases outside gene matches: 8. Germline CDR1 WSHSY, CDR2 SAAADI. The CDR3 consists of 15 residues. The DNA of the CDR3 is TGCGCCAGCAGCCAAGGACAGGGGGAGACTCAGCCCCAGCATTTT. This translates into CASSQGQGETQPQHF.

V gene TRBV5-1 combines with J gene TRBJ1-2; no firm D call. The CDR3 is made up of 12 amino acids. The germline V gene encodes CDR1 SGHRS and CDR2 YFSETQ. Trimming took off 4 bases at V and 5 bases at J, with 9 bases between the two ends. CDR3 DNA: TGCGCCAGCAGCCCCGGGTCGTATGGCTACACCTTC. Encoded protein: CASSPGSYGYTF.

This sequence joins TRBV11-2 and TRBJ1-1; D is unresolved. V shed 4 bases and J shed 0 bases, with 6 bases lying between them. CDR1 SGHAT and CDR2 FQNNGV come from the germline V gene. The CDR3 runs 13 residues. CDR3: CASSSEMNTEAFF. Here the CDR3 DNA reads TGTGCCAGCAGCTCGGAGATGAACACTGAAGCTTTCTTT.

The chain links TRBV5-1 to TRBJ2-1; perhaps TRBD2 as D (7 bases). CDR3 size: 15 residues. CDR1 is SGHRS and CDR2 is YFSETQ in the germline V gene. Trimming shortened V by 4 bases and J by 7 bases, and 18 bases separated the two germline ends. In DNA form, the CDR3 reads TGCGCCAGCAGCCCTATCGCGGGGGCTATGAATGAGCAGTTCTTC. This translates into CASSPIAGAMNEQFF.

The V gene is TRBV4-1, the J gene TRBJ1-4; 9 bases map to TRBD1. Trimming took 3 bases from V and 5 from J; bases not matched to a gene: 13. The CDR3 consists of 18 residues. Germline CDR1 reads MGHRA; CDR2 reads YSYEKL. The CDR3 protein is CASSQRVLSGTGNEKLFF. CDR3 DNA: TGCGCCAGCAGCCAGAGAGTACTATCCGGGACAGGGAATGAAAAACTGTTTTTT.

The chain recombines TRBV6-6 with TRBJ1-5; tentatively, D is TRBD1 (5 bases). Per the germline V gene, CDR1 is MNHNY and CDR2 is SVGAGI (reference sequence). The V end was cut by 7 bases, the J end by 1 base, with 17 bases between. This CDR3 has 16 amino acids. The CDR3 bases are TGTGCCAGCACTAACTCTAGGGGATGGAGCAATCAGCCCCAGCATTTT. Its translation: CASTNSRGWSNQPQHF.

This clone occurred once. The rearrangement links TRBV19 to TRBJ2-7; maybe TRBD1 (6 bases). This CDR3 contains 15 residues. In germline, CDR1 is LNHDA, CDR2 SQIVND (reference sequence). The ends were cut back, 1 base at V and 4 bases at J, with 14 bases in the middle. CDR3 protein: CASSIGGGFVYEQYF. In DNA, the CDR3 is TGTGCCAGTAGTATAGGAGGGGGTTTCGTGTACGAGCAGTACTTC.

This clone was counted once. The chain carries TRBV5-6 and TRBJ1-5; no clear D. This CDR3 has 15 amino acids. Trimming took off 4 bases at V and 7 bases at J, with 18 bases between the two ends. CDR1 is SGHDT and CDR2 is YYEEEE in the germline V gene. For the CDR3, the DNA is TGTGCCAGCAGCCGGGTGGGCGGTTCGCAGCAGCCCCAGCATTTT. It codes for CASSRVGGSQQPQHF.

The chain joins TRBV15 to TRBJ1-2, with 7 nucleotides matching TRBD1. Germline assignment: CDR1 LNHNV and CDR2 YYDKDF (reference sequence). The CDR3 runs to 16 residues. J lost 4 bases, V lost 4 bases, and 12 bases had no gene match. The CDR3 spells CATSNLRQGRGYGYTF. CDR3 DNA sequence: TGTGCCACCAGCAACCTTAGACAGGGTCGGGGCTATGGCTACACCTTC.

V gene TRBV21-1 combines with J gene TRBJ1-2; the table assigns TRBD1, which was not confirmed against the DNA. TRBV21-1 is deemed a pseudogene. The CDR3 is 14 amino acids. The CDR3 nucleotides read TGTGCCAGCAGCCTACCGACAGGGGCCTATGGCTACACCTTC. This encodes CASSLPTGAYGYTF.

The rearrangement joins TRBV2 to TRBJ1-5; a weak D match, TRBD1 (6 bases). Trimming stripped 3 bases from V and 6 bases from J, with 12 bases between. Germline V gene lookup returns CDR1 SNHLY and CDR2 FYNNEI. This CDR3 comprises 14 residues. This CDR3 reads CASSEEGGSQPQHF. The CDR3 DNA follows: TGTGCCAGCAGTGAGGAAGGGGGGAGTCAGCCCCAGCATTTT.